These T cell receptor beta chains were read from a single sample in a study of PD-1 blockade in classical Hodgkin lymphoma. Assay used: immunoSEQ multiplex PCR; TCRdb lists only in-frame clones, some missing. This table has some 93,000 clones, around 80% appearing once. Sequenced here: peripheral blood mononuclear cells (PBMCs), sampled before the fourth cycle of nivolumab. These receptors originate from a human donor with classical Hodgkin lymphoma. Both conserved end residues are part of each CDR3. Each record gives: D gene, clone size, J gene, V gene, CDR3 protein, CDR3 DNA. The D gene is left open where the match is weak. Not all rows give a size; the values are once, few, many and, for expanded clones, a class.

d_call: TRBD1
clone_size: NA
j_call: TRBJ2-3
v_call: TRBV10-3
cdr3_aa: CAISEKGQGVSTDTQYF
cdr3_nt: TGTGCCATCAGTGAGAAGGGACAGGGGGTTTCCACAGATACGCAGTATTTT

d_call: TRBD1
clone_size: NA
j_call: TRBJ2-2
v_call: TRBV5-1
cdr3_aa: CASSILTGGTGELFF
cdr3_nt: TGCGCCAGCAGCATACTGACAGGGGGCACCGGGGAGCTGTTTTTT

d_call: NA
clone_size: NA
j_call: TRBJ2-2
v_call: TRBV7-9
cdr3_aa: CASSRWELFF
cdr3_nt: TGTGCCAGCAGCAGGTGGGAGCTGTTTTTT

d_call: TRBD1
clone_size: NA
j_call: TRBJ2-5
v_call: TRBV2
cdr3_aa: CASITGQGAPGTQYF
cdr3_nt: TGTGCCAGCATTACCGGACAGGGGGCCCCGGGGACCCAGTACTTC

d_call: NA
clone_size: NA
j_call: TRBJ1-5
v_call: TRBV27
cdr3_aa: CASSLQGRSNQPQHF
cdr3_nt: TGTGCCAGCAGCTTACAGGGACGGAGCAATCAGCCCCAGCATTTT

d_call: NA
clone_size: NA
j_call: TRBJ1-3
v_call: TRBV10-3
cdr3_aa: CAISPPGSGNTIYF
cdr3_nt: TGTGCCATCAGCCCCCCAGGCTCTGGAAACACCATATATTTT

d_call: NA
clone_size: NA
j_call: TRBJ1-1
v_call: TRBV5-1
cdr3_aa: CASSLTYAHRTNTEAFF
cdr3_nt: TGCGCCAGCAGCCTCACCTATGCGCATAGAACGAACACTGAAGCTTTCTTT

d_call: TRBD1
clone_size: NA
j_call: TRBJ2-7
v_call: TRBV7-2
cdr3_aa: CASSPPPLGQGGEQYF
cdr3_nt: TGTGCCAGCAGTCCACCCCCATTGGGACAGGGCGGCGAGCAGTACTTC

d_call: TRBD1
clone_size: NA
j_call: TRBJ1-2
v_call: TRBV6-1
cdr3_aa: CASSDLDGGTGGPSYYGYTF
cdr3_nt: TGTGCCAGCAGTGATCTCGATGGCGGGACAGGGGGCCCCTCCTACTATGGCTACACCTTC

d_call: NA
clone_size: few
j_call: TRBJ1-5
v_call: TRBV28
cdr3_aa: CASTAEIVNQPQHF
cdr3_nt: TGTGCCAGCACAGCAGAGATAGTCAATCAGCCCCAGCATTTT

d_call: TRBD2
clone_size: once
j_call: TRBJ2-3
v_call: TRBV10-3
cdr3_aa: CAISEYGGASDTQYF
cdr3_nt: TGTGCCATCAGTGAGTACGGGGGGGCCTCAGATACGCAGTATTTT

d_call: NA
clone_size: NA
j_call: TRBJ2-7
v_call: TRBV7-8
cdr3_aa: CASSLLEGLNYEQYF
cdr3_nt: TGTGCCAGCAGCTTATTGGAGGGACTGAACTACGAGCAGTACTTC

d_call: NA
clone_size: NA
j_call: TRBJ2-7
v_call: TRBV9
cdr3_aa: CASSRGRRLPRDRGDGGQYF
cdr3_nt: TGTGCCAGCAGCCGCGGTCGACGACTCCCTCGGGACCGGGGAGACGGCGGGCAGTACTTC

d_call: NA
clone_size: NA
j_call: TRBJ2-5
v_call: TRBV7-9
cdr3_aa: CASSLKQDTFQETQYF
cdr3_nt: TGTGCCAGCAGCTTAAAACAGGACACCTTCCAAGAGACCCAGTACTTC

d_call: NA
clone_size: NA
j_call: TRBJ2-5
v_call: TRBV6-6
cdr3_aa: CASKYSQETQYF
cdr3_nt: TGTGCCAGCAAATACAGCCAAGAGACCCAGTACTTC

d_call: NA
clone_size: NA
j_call: TRBJ2-1
v_call: TRBV9
cdr3_aa: CASSVAGSNEQFF
cdr3_nt: TGTGCCAGCAGCGTAGCAGGGAGCAATGAGCAGTTCTTC

d_call: NA
clone_size: few
j_call: TRBJ1-5
v_call: TRBV2
cdr3_aa: CASSVTVNQPQHF
cdr3_nt: TGTGCCAGCAGTGTGACAGTTAATCAGCCCCAGCATTTT

d_call: TRBD2
clone_size: NA
j_call: TRBJ2-5
v_call: TRBV4-3
cdr3_aa: CASSQDREVETQYF
cdr3_nt: TGCGCCAGCAGCCAAGACCGGGAGGTGGAGACCCAGTACTTC

d_call: TRBD1
clone_size: NA
j_call: TRBJ1-3
v_call: TRBV19
cdr3_aa: CASSMKSTDRGAGNTIYF
cdr3_nt: TGTGCCAGTAGTATGAAGTCTACGGACAGGGGAGCTGGAAACACCATATATTTT

d_call: NA
clone_size: NA
j_call: TRBJ2-7
v_call: TRBV28
cdr3_aa: CASSAGGGAYEQYF
cdr3_nt: TGTGCCAGCAGCGCCGGAGGGGGCGCCTACGAGCAGTACTTC

d_call: NA
clone_size: NA
j_call: TRBJ2-1
v_call: TRBV10-3
cdr3_aa: CAISEHPLTGEQFF
cdr3_nt: TGTGCCATCAGTGAGCACCCTCTTACGGGAGAGCAGTTCTTC

d_call: TRBD1
clone_size: NA
j_call: TRBJ2-5
v_call: TRBV7-9
cdr3_aa: CASSLGTGWETQYF
cdr3_nt: TGTGCCAGCAGCTTAGGGACAGGGTGGGAGACCCAGTACTTC

d_call: NA
clone_size: NA
j_call: TRBJ2-7
v_call: TRBV6-1
cdr3_aa: CASSVEADYEQYF
cdr3_nt: TGTGCCAGCAGTGTTGAGGCAGACTACGAGCAGTACTTC

d_call: NA
clone_size: NA
j_call: TRBJ2-2
v_call: TRBV6-5
cdr3_aa: CASSYSFRLNTGELFF
cdr3_nt: TGTGCCAGCAGTTACTCGTTCCGGTTAAACACCGGGGAGCTGTTTTTT

d_call: TRBD1
clone_size: NA
j_call: TRBJ1-3
v_call: TRBV10-3
cdr3_aa: CAITNRGRNRGGTIYF
cdr3_nt: TGTGCCATCACCAACAGGGGTCGGAATAGAGGCGGCACCATATATTTT

d_call: NA
clone_size: NA
j_call: TRBJ1-1
v_call: TRBV5-5
cdr3_aa: CASSRDLNTEAFF
cdr3_nt: TGTGCCAGCAGTCGGGACCTGAACACTGAAGCTTTCTTT

d_call: TRBD2
clone_size: NA
j_call: TRBJ2-7
v_call: TRBV5-1
cdr3_aa: CASSSGLAGGLRDEQYF
cdr3_nt: TGCGCCAGCAGCTCCGGACTAGCGGGAGGGTTAAGGGACGAGCAGTACTTC

d_call: NA
clone_size: NA
j_call: TRBJ1-2
v_call: TRBV4-2
cdr3_aa: CASSQDIAGEGNGYTF
cdr3_nt: TGTGCCAGCAGCCAAGATATAGCGGGGGAGGGCAATGGCTACACCTTC

d_call: NA
clone_size: NA
j_call: TRBJ1-3
v_call: TRBV2
cdr3_aa: CASSIWTAGNTIYF
cdr3_nt: TGTGCCAGCAGTATCTGGACAGCCGGAAACACCATATATTTT

d_call: NA
clone_size: NA
j_call: TRBJ2-6
v_call: TRBV13
cdr3_aa: CASTGDSFRSGANVLTF
cdr3_nt: TGTGCCAGCACGGGGGACAGTTTTCGCTCTGGGGCCAACGTCCTGACTTTC

d_call: NA
clone_size: NA
j_call: TRBJ1-2
v_call: TRBV10-3
cdr3_aa: CAISESAGLPLYGYTF
cdr3_nt: TGTGCCATCAGTGAGTCTGCGGGACTGCCTCTTTATGGCTACACCTTC

d_call: NA
clone_size: few
j_call: TRBJ1-5
v_call: TRBV2
cdr3_aa: CASSEEVVGNQPQHF
cdr3_nt: TGTGCCAGCAGTGAAGAGGTGGTCGGCAATCAGCCCCAGCATTTT

d_call: NA
clone_size: NA
j_call: TRBJ2-1
v_call: TRBV4-2
cdr3_aa: CASSQGSRDSDNEQFF
cdr3_nt: TGTGCCAGCAGCCAAGGATCCCGGGACTCGGACAATGAGCAGTTCTTC

d_call: TRBD1
clone_size: NA
j_call: TRBJ1-6
v_call: TRBV7-9
cdr3_aa: CASSRDRRASPLHF
cdr3_nt: TGTGCCAGCAGCCGGGACAGGCGGGCTTCACCCCTCCACTTT

d_call: NA
clone_size: NA
j_call: TRBJ2-7
v_call: TRBV5-8
cdr3_aa: CASSLIFSYEQYF
cdr3_nt: TGTGCCAGCAGCTTAATTTTTTCCTACGAGCAGTACTTC

d_call: NA
clone_size: NA
j_call: TRBJ2-7
v_call: TRBV2
cdr3_aa: CASTLGGAGEQYF
cdr3_nt: TGTGCCAGCACCCTGGGGGGGGCGGGCGAGCAGTACTTC

d_call: NA
clone_size: NA
j_call: TRBJ2-7
v_call: TRBV7-9
cdr3_aa: CASSLDPGGEQYF
cdr3_nt: TGTGCCAGCAGCTTAGACCCCGGGGGCGAGCAGTACTTC

d_call: NA
clone_size: NA
j_call: TRBJ2-2
v_call: TRBV7-3
cdr3_aa: CASSLGLNTGELFF
cdr3_nt: TGTGCCAGCAGCTTAGGGTTGAACACCGGGGAGCTGTTTTTT

d_call: NA
clone_size: once
j_call: TRBJ2-5
v_call: TRBV5-1
cdr3_aa: CASSLSGGQQETQYF
cdr3_nt: TGCGCCAGCAGCTTGAGTGGGGGGCAGCAAGAGACCCAGTACTTC

d_call: TRBD1
clone_size: NA
j_call: TRBJ1-4
v_call: TRBV5-1
cdr3_aa: CASSRQGGDEKLFF
cdr3_nt: TGCGCCAGCAGTAGACAGGGTGGTGATGAAAAACTGTTTTTT

d_call: NA
clone_size: NA
j_call: TRBJ1-6
v_call: TRBV18
cdr3_aa: CASSPDRIGSPLHF
cdr3_nt: TGTGCCAGCTCGCCAGACAGGATTGGTTCACCCCTCCACTTT

d_call: TRBD2
clone_size: NA
j_call: TRBJ2-3
v_call: TRBV19
cdr3_aa: CASSMAGTSGRATDTQYF
cdr3_nt: TGTGCCAGTAGTATGGCCGGGACTAGCGGGAGGGCCACAGATACGCAGTATTTT

d_call: TRBD2
clone_size: NA
j_call: TRBJ2-7
v_call: TRBV7-2
cdr3_aa: CASSFSRGSRSSYEQYF
cdr3_nt: TGTGCCAGCAGCTTTTCGCGCGGGAGCAGAAGCTCCTACGAGCAGTACTTC

d_call: TRBD2
clone_size: NA
j_call: TRBJ2-2
v_call: TRBV6-5
cdr3_aa: CASTRGDTGELFF
cdr3_nt: TGTGCCAGCACACGGGGGGACACCGGGGAGCTGTTTTTT

d_call: NA
clone_size: once
j_call: TRBJ2-3
v_call: TRBV7-9
cdr3_aa: CASSLFLTGSTDTQYF
cdr3_nt: TGTGCCAGCAGCTTGTTTTTAACGGGAAGCACAGATACGCAGTATTTT

d_call: NA
clone_size: NA
j_call: TRBJ1-1
v_call: TRBV4-1
cdr3_aa: CASSQGGTIMNTEAFF
cdr3_nt: TGCGCCAGCAGCCAAGGTGGGACGATTATGAACACTGAAGCTTTCTTT

d_call: NA
clone_size: NA
j_call: TRBJ1-5
v_call: TRBV15
cdr3_aa: CATSREDRISNQPQHF
cdr3_nt: TGTGCCACCAGTCGGGAAGACAGGATAAGCAATCAGCCCCAGCATTTT

d_call: TRBD2
clone_size: few
j_call: TRBJ2-1
v_call: TRBV19
cdr3_aa: CASSRAWEASGAGGNEQFF
cdr3_nt: TGTGCCAGTAGTAGGGCATGGGAGGCTAGCGGGGCCGGGGGCAATGAGCAGTTCTTC

d_call: TRBD1
clone_size: NA
j_call: TRBJ2-2
v_call: TRBV2
cdr3_aa: CASSWDRENTGELFF
cdr3_nt: TGTGCCAGCAGTTGGGACAGGGAGAACACCGGGGAGCTGTTTTTT

d_call: NA
clone_size: NA
j_call: TRBJ1-2
v_call: TRBV5-4
cdr3_aa: CASSPEYEPGYTF
cdr3_nt: TGTGCCAGCAGTCCAGAGTACGAGCCTGGCTACACCTTC

d_call: NA
clone_size: NA
j_call: TRBJ2-7
v_call: TRBV5-6
cdr3_aa: CASSSRTTYEQYF
cdr3_nt: TGTGCCAGCAGCAGCCGAACTACCTACGAGCAGTACTTC

d_call: TRBD2
clone_size: NA
j_call: TRBJ2-7
v_call: TRBV4-3
cdr3_aa: CASSQAPSGSYEQYF
cdr3_nt: TGCGCCAGCAGCCAAGCGCCTAGCGGGAGTTACGAGCAGTACTTC

d_call: NA
clone_size: NA
j_call: TRBJ1-1
v_call: TRBV4-2
cdr3_aa: CASSLDNWNTEAFF
cdr3_nt: TGTGCCAGCAGCTTGGATAACTGGAACACTGAAGCTTTCTTT

d_call: NA
clone_size: NA
j_call: TRBJ2-7
v_call: TRBV6-1
cdr3_aa: CASSDPYYEQYF
cdr3_nt: TGTGCCAGCAGTGACCCGTACTACGAGCAGTACTTC